This TCR beta chain was obtained from a study of molecular identifiers for immune sequencing clone quantification. Study observations and caveats: Clones exceeding 20 RNA copies carried over 99% of effector molecules but under 1% of naive-cell molecules.

One entry per CDR3 protein, called by TCRdb with MiXCR from the PCR reads. The sample has 300,000 to 400,000 distinct CDR3 sequences; around a fifth are singletons. This clonotype appeared once. Its specificity is not known. This receptor was obtained from a human donor in good health. Some libraries in this study had Jurkat cell RNA spiked in. Sequencing was done on a sample of naive CD8+ T cells from blood, with Jurkat cell RNA spiked in. The subset: FACS-sorted CD8+CD4-CCR7+CD45RA+ naive T cells.

CDR3 amino acids: CASSFNRLGAINYNEQFF. The CDR3 bases are TGTGCCAGCAGTTTTAATCGGCTGGGGGCAATAAACTACAATGAGCAGTTCTTC. V and J are TRBV27 and TRBJ2-1, with a possible D match to TRBD1 (6 bases). Germline CDR1 reads MNHEY; CDR2 reads SMNVEV (reference sequence). There are 18 residues in the CDR3. V lost 3 bases to trimming and J lost 3 bases, with 21 bases between them.